This T cell receptor (beta chain) was sequenced during a study of cytomegalovirus exposure and HLA in healthy donors. Study findings and constraints: A later examination showed that TCR association rates differed by HLA locus, with DRB1 most and HLA-C fewest. Segments of the TCR beta V type were, in most cases, productive about 87% or about 30% of the time in an earlier analysis. One later analysis reportedly identified an Asian-associated ancestry cluster that showed fewer N-insertions than the approximately 670-donor mean.

This CDR3 is built from 14 residues. Per the germline V gene, CDR1 is SGHAT and CDR2 is FQNNGV. Points on this clone: Its antigen is currently unknown.

The PCR was carried out with 60 Vbeta primers and 13 Jbeta primers. Data came from immunoSEQ multiplex PCR; TCRdb stores just in-frame clones and leaves some out. The sample contains more than 150,000 clones, almost 80% of which appear only once. This chain connects TRBV11-2 to TRBJ2-5; 11 nucleotides align to TRBD1. Gene TRBJ2-7 matches the end of the DNA better, so the J call may be wrong. Sequencing was done on a sample of PBMCs. The clonotype comes from a male donor in good health and CMV-seronegative. The CDR3 DNA sequence: TGTGCCAGCAGCTCCCCGGGACAGGGGGACGAGCAGTACTTC. It encodes CASSSPGQGDEQYF.